This T cell receptor beta chain appears in the sequencing data of a study of tumor-infiltrating lymphocytes in primary liver carcinoma. The study, taken as a whole, reports: Merely some 8-25% of top clones spanned all five tumor regions.

With a constant-region primer, TCR beta cDNA was made from around 530 ng of total RNA. Construction of TCR beta libraries relied on three successive nested multiplex PCR rounds employing slightly modified ARM-PCR. TRBV1-TRBV30 forward primers paired with a C-beta reverse primer were used in the first two PCR rounds, which ran roughly 9 cycles each. TCRdb passed the multiplex PCR reads through MiXCR, listing each CDR3 protein once. The sample shows roughly 200,000 distinct CDR3 sequences, about 82% of them seen only once. For this clonotype: As yet, its antigen is unknown. Here the CDR3 omits its conserved ending phenylalanine or tryptophan, so a read error is the likely source.

Total RNA and DNA came together from about 21-30 mg of bulk tissue without cell sorting. Infection with HBV was chronic in patients; they were treatment-naive. This CDR3 is 15 amino acids long. Germline assignment: CDR1 SGHRS and CDR2 YFSETQ. V was shortened by 0 bases and J by 0 bases, with 8 bases between the two germline ends. The rearrangement joins TRBV5-1 to TRBJ2-3; tentative D call: TRBD1 (5 bases). The clonotype was recovered from a man aged 35-49 years with primary liver carcinoma and hepatitis B virus infection. The sequenced sample was tumor tissue from primary liver carcinoma. The CDR3 loop is CASSLVGQSTDTQYL. The CDR3 DNA follows: TGCGCCAGCAGCTTGGTAGGACAAAGCACAGATACGCAGTATTTG.